These 2 T cell receptor beta chains were all obtained from the same sample, sequenced in a study of T cells after yellow fever vaccination (dated by TCRdb to between 2018 and 2020). The treatment or condition label on this specimen signifies: live attenuated yellow fever vaccine strain. Library preparation used 5' RACE. Sequenced on an Illumina HiSeq 2500. TCRdb's own reprocessing of the public reads used fastp at Q25 and MiXCR and kept productive beta chains. Each entry merges the rows of one CDR3 protein and shows their most common DNA and genes. The sample contains some 350,000 distinct CDR3 sequences, around a tenth of them found a single time. Jointly, the top ten make up around 19% of the sample. Material: PBMCs, obtained on the day of the first yellow fever vaccination. Receptors were obtained from a man in his late teens or twenties who received the YFV17D yellow fever vaccine.

This clonotype was detected only a few times. The V call is TRBV2, the J call TRBJ2-7; TRBD2 might be the D (7 bases). The CDR3 loop spans 17 amino acids. CDR1 SNHLY and CDR2 FYNNEI come from the germline V gene. The V end was cut by 1 base, the J end by 5 bases, with 21 bases between. CDR3 amino acids: CASSEERDTPIVDEQYV. In nucleotides, the CDR3 is TGTGCCAGCAGTGAAGAGCGGGACACACCGATAGTGGACGAGCAGTACGTC.

CDR3 DNA: TGCGCCAGCAGCTTGAACCGGGGGGTTTCCACAGATACGCAGTATTTT. Its protein product is CASSLNRGVSTDTQYF. This sequence joins TRBV5-1 and TRBJ2-3, with TRBD2 matching over 7 bases. The CDR3 length is 16 residues. The trim removed 1 base at V and 2 bases at J, leaving 7 bases unmatched. Germline V lookup: CDR1 SGHRS, CDR2 YFSETQ.